Listed below are T cell receptor beta chains from one sample, sequenced in a study of OX40 agonist ivuxolimab in advanced cancers. The method was immunoSEQ multiplex PCR; TCRdb's version includes in-frame clones alone and lacks a portion of them. The table has 80,000 to 95,000 clones, about 88% seen once; the top ten hold under 0.9%. Material: CD4+ or CD8+ T cells sorted from blood, obtained in a trial of the OX40 agonist ivuxolimab. These receptors originate from an adult with an advanced solid tumor such as melanoma, head and neck, liver or kidney cancer. CDR3s include the opening cysteine and the closing phenylalanine or tryptophan. A D gene is named only where the DNA matches it firmly. Size values are once, few and many counts, or a class for expanded clones, and some rows have none.

j_call d_call v_call cdr3_length clone_size cdr3_nt cdr3_aa
TRBJ2-6 - TRBV6-5 16 - TGTGCCAGCAGTTACTCGTTAAGCTCTGGGGCCAACGTCCTGACTTTC CASSYSLSSGANVLTF
TRBJ2-2 - TRBV9 15 - TGTGCCAGCAGCGTCAACGGGGTCGCCACCGGGGAGCTGTTTTTT CASSVNGVATGELFF
TRBJ2-1 - TRBV12-5 11 - TGTGCTAGTGCAATAACGGGAGCGGTGTTCTTC CASAITGAVFF
TRBJ1-2 - TRBV5-8 13 - TGTGCCAGCAGCTTGGACAGGGTTGGCGGCTACACCTTC CASSLDRVGGYTF
TRBJ2-3 TRBD2 TRBV19 17 - TGTGCCAGTAGTATAGATCGTCCGGGGGAGGGGCCAGATACGCAGTATTTT CASSIDRPGEGPDTQYF
TRBJ2-1 - TRBV19 14 - TGTGCCAGTAGTCTAGCGCACGAAATCAATGAGCAGTTCTTC CASSLAHEINEQFF
TRBJ1-4 - TRBV28 14 few TGTGCCAGCTGGGGGGCCGAGAGCGGGGAAAAACTGTTTTTT CASWGAESGEKLFF
TRBJ2-1 - TRBV29-1 14 - TGCAGCGTTGAGGGCAGGGCCTCCTACAATGAGCAGTTCTTC CSVEGRASYNEQFF
TRBJ2-1 - TRBV6-1 10 - TGTGCCAGCAGTGTGACTGAGCAGTTCTTC CASSVTEQFF
TRBJ1-4 - TRBV28 15 - TGTGCCAGCAGTTCAACGGGGCGGCGAACTGAAAAACTGTTTTTT CASSSTGRRTEKLFF
TRBJ1-4 - TRBV4-3 15 - TGCGCCAGCAGCCAAGCTGGACAGAGAGGGGAAAAACTGTTTTTT CASSQAGQRGEKLFF
TRBJ2-5 - TRBV30 14 - TGTGCCTGGAGTGGAACAGGGTTGAGGGAGACCCAGTACTTC CAWSGTGLRETQYF
TRBJ2-2 TRBD1 TRBV11-2 15 once TGTGCCAGCAGTTCCCAAACAGGGGCCGCCGGGGAGCTGTTTTTT CASSSQTGAAGELFF
TRBJ2-1 - TRBV5-6 13 - TGTGCCAGCAGCTTTTGGAGTTACAATGAGCAGTTCTTC CASSFWSYNEQFF
TRBJ2-5 - TRBV6-6 14 - TGTGCCAGCCGGGAGGACAGCGACCAAGAGACCCAGTACTTC CASREDSDQETQYF
TRBJ2-7 TRBD2 TRBV28 13 - TGTGCCAGCAGTTTCAGCGGGAGGTACGAGCAGTACTTC CASSFSGRYEQYF
TRBJ1-6 - TRBV5-4 14 - TGTGCCAGCAGCTTAAACCAAGGGAATTCACCCCTCCACTTT CASSLNQGNSPLHF
TRBJ2-2 - TRBV7-2 17 - TGTGCCAGCAGCATTAGGGGGCTTGCGGGAACAACCGGGGAGCTGTTTTTT CASSIRGLAGTTGELFF
TRBJ2-7 TRBD1 TRBV28 16 - TGTGCCAGCAGTTTATTTGGGGGCCAGGGGGTTAACGAGCAGTACTTC CASSLFGGQGVNEQYF
TRBJ1-1 TRBD1 TRBV30 14 few TGTGCCTGGAGTGGGACAGGGGTTCCCACTGAAGCTTTCTTT CAWSGTGVPTEAFF
TRBJ2-7 TRBD2 TRBV19 15 - TGTGCCAGTAGTACCCGACTAGCGGGAGCCTACGAGCAGTACTTC CASSTRLAGAYEQYF
TRBJ2-7 - TRBV28 14 - TGTGCCAGCAGTTTAGTAGCGGCGTCCTACGAGCAGTACTTC CASSLVAASYEQYF
TRBJ1-1 - TRBV19 13 - TGTGCCAGTAGTATTGGGGTGAACACTGAAGCTTTCTTT CASSIGVNTEAFF
TRBJ2-7 - TRBV5-5 14 - TGTGCCAGCAGCTTGGTTCAGGCGACCTACGAGCAGTACTTC CASSLVQATYEQYF
TRBJ2-7 - TRBV5-1 14 - TGCGCCAGCAGCTTTACTACGGCTCACTACGAGCAGTACTTC CASSFTTAHYEQYF
TRBJ2-1 - TRBV11-3 15 - TGTGCCAGCAGCGAAACAGGGACATCTTGGGATGAGCAGTTCTTC CASSETGTSWDEQFF
TRBJ2-7 TRBD1 TRBV29-1 17 - TGCAGCGTTGTCGGGAGACCGGGACAGGGTTTTAGGAACGAGCAGTACTTC CSVVGRPGQGFRNEQYF
TRBJ2-7 TRBD1 TRBV18 14 - TGTGCCAGCTCACCCACCGGGACAGCATACGAGCAGTACTTC CASSPTGTAYEQYF
TRBJ1-3 - TRBV6-1 15 - TGTGCCAGCAGTACCTATGGGCGCTCTGGAAACACCATATATTTT CASSTYGRSGNTIYF
TRBJ2-5 - TRBV4-1 13 - TGCGCCAGCAGCCTCCGCCCCACAGAGACCCAGTACTTC CASSLRPTETQYF
TRBJ1-5 TRBD1 TRBV29-1 13 - TGCAGCGTTGGGGACAGGGGTAATCAGCCCCAGCATTTT CSVGDRGNQPQHF
TRBJ1-2 - TRBV18 15 - TGTGCCAGCTCACCCGGACGGCCTGCTAACTATGGCTACACCTTC CASSPGRPANYGYTF
TRBJ2-7 - TRBV4-2 15 few TGTGCCAGCAGCCAAGATGTGGGAGGTCCCGACGAGCAGTACTTC CASSQDVGGPDEQYF
TRBJ1-4 - TRBV18 17 - TGTGCCAGCTCACCAGGTACCCAGCCAGCTCTAAATGAAAAACTGTTTTTT CASSPGTQPALNEKLFF
TRBJ2-1 - TRBV5-5 17 - TGTGCCAGCAGCTTGGGGTCAAGACAGGTCTCCTACAATGAGCAGTTCTTC CASSLGSRQVSYNEQFF
TRBJ2-4 - TRBV6-5 14 - TGTGCCAGCACCCCCCGGGACGGTAAAAACATTCAGTACTTC CASTPRDGKNIQYF
TRBJ2-5 - TRBV11-2 15 - TGTGCCAGCACCACGCAGGGTCGGGTCCGGGAGACCCAGTACTTC CASTTQGRVRETQYF
TRBJ1-2 - TRBV10-2 14 - TGCGCCAGCACCGGGCTGCAGGGAGTGTCTGGCTACACCTTC CASTGLQGVSGYTF
TRBJ2-7 - TRBV5-6 13 - TGTGCCAGCAGCATCTTGGGCGCTTACGAGCAGTACTTC CASSILGAYEQYF
TRBJ2-7 - TRBV7-2 14 - TGTGCCAGCAGCTTAGTGAACAGGGCCTACGAGCAGTACTTC CASSLVNRAYEQYF
TRBJ2-7 - TRBV4-1 14 - TGCGCCAGCAGCCAAGCAAGTGGTGGGTCCGAGCAGTACTTC CASSQASGGSEQYF
TRBJ1-6 - TRBV7-9 14 - TGTGCCAGCAGCTTAGACGTGGGACGCTCACCCCTCCACTTT CASSLDVGRSPLHF
TRBJ1-4 TRBD1 TRBV5-4 16 - TGTGCCAGCAGCTTGGGTCCGGGACAGGGTAATGAAAAACTGTTTTTT CASSLGPGQGNEKLFF
TRBJ1-2 TRBD1 TRBV11-3 14 - TGTGCCAGCATTGAAAACAGGGGGAACTATGGCTACACCTTC CASIENRGNYGYTF
TRBJ2-1 - TRBV11-2 15 - TGTGCCAGCAGCCCAGGGAAGGTGGGCGACAATGAGCAGTTCTTC CASSPGKVGDNEQFF
TRBJ2-7 TRBD2 TRBV19 15 few TGTGCCAGTAGTATCGGTGCGGGAGCGGGAGCGGCGCAGTACTTC CASSIGAGAGAAQYF
TRBJ2-7 - TRBV7-2 14 few TGTGCCAGCAGCTTATCGGCGGTTACCTACGAGCAGTACTTC CASSLSAVTYEQYF
TRBJ2-3 - TRBV7-9 12 - TGTGCCAGCAGCCCTACAGGGTATACGCAGTATTTT CASSPTGYTQYF
TRBJ1-4 - TRBV4-3 17 - TGCGCCAGCAGCCAAGACTCCACCAGGGGCCGAAATGAAAAACTGTTTTTT CASSQDSTRGRNEKLFF
TRBJ2-5 TRBD2 TRBV5-1 15 - TGCGCCAGCAGCTTTAGCGGGAGGGCCGAAGAGACCCAGTACTTC CASSFSGRAEETQYF